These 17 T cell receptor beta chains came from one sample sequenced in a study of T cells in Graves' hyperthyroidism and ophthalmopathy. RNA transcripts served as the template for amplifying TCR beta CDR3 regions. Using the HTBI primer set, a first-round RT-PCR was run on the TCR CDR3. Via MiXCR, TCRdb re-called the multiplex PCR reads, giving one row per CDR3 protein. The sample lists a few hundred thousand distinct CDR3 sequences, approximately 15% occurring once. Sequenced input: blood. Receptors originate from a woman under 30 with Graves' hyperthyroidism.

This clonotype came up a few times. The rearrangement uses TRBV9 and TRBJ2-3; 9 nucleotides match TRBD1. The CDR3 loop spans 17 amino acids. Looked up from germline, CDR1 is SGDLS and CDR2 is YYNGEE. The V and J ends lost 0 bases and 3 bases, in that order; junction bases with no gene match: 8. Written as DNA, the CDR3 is TGTGCCAGCAGCGTAGCCCTTGGGACAGGGCTGACAGATACGCAGTATTTT. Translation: CASSVALGTGLTDTQYF.

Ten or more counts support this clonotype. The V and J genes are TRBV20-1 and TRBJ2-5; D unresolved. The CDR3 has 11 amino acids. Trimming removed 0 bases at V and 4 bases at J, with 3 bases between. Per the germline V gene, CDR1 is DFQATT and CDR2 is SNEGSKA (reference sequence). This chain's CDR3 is CSARDRETQYF. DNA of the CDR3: TGCAGTGCTAGAGATAGAGAGACCCAGTACTTC.

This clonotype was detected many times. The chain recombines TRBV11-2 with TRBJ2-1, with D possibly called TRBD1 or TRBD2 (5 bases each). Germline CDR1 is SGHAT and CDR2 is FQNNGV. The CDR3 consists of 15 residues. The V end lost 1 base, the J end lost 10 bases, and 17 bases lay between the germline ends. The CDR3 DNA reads TGTGCCAGCAGCTTAGTTCGCTCTCCGGGACGGGAGCAGTTCTTC. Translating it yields CASSLVRSPGREQFF.

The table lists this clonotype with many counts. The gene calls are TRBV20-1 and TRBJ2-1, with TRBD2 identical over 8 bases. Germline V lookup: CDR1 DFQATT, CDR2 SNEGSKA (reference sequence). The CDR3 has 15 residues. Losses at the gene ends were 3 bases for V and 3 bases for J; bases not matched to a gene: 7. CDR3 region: CSASVGLGVYNEQFF. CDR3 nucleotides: TGCAGTGCTAGTGTGGGACTAGGGGTCTACAATGAGCAGTTCTTC.

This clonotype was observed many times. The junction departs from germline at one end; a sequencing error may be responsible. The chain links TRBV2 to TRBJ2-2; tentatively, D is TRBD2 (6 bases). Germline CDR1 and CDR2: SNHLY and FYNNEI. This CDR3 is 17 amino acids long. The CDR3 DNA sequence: TGTGCCAGCGGTGAAGGGGTAGCGGCAGGGAGCACCGGGGAGCTGTTTTTT. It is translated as CASGEGVAAGSTGELFF.

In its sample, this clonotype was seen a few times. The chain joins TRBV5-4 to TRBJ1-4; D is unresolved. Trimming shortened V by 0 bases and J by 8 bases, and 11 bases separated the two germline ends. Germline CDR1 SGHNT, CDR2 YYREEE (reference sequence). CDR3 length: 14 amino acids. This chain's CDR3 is CASSLDPLGEKLFF. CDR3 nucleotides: TGTGCCAGCAGCTTGGATCCCCTTGGAGAAAAACTGTTTTTT.

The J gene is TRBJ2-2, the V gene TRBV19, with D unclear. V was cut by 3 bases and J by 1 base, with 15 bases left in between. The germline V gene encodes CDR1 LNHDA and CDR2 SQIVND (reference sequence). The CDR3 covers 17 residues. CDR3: CASSIRETVKNTGELFF. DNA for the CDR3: TGTGCCAGTAGTATTCGTGAAACCGTTAAGAACACCGGGGAGCTGTTTTTT.

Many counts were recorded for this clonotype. CDR3 in amino acids: CASSGTDGYTF. The CDR3 nucleotides are TGTGCCAGCAGCGGGACAGATGGCTACACCTTC. The chain carries TRBV6-2 or TRBV6-3 and TRBJ1-2; 7 bases agree with TRBD1. The CDR3 extends over 11 amino acids. Germline CDR1 and CDR2: MNHEY and SVGEGT. With V trimmed by 6 bases and J by 6 bases, 1 base remained unmatched.

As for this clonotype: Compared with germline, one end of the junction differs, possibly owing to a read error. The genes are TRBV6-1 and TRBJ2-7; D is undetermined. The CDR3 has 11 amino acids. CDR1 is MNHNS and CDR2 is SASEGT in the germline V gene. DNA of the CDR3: TGTGCCAGCAGGGAAGACTACGAGCAGTACTTC. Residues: CASREDYEQYF.

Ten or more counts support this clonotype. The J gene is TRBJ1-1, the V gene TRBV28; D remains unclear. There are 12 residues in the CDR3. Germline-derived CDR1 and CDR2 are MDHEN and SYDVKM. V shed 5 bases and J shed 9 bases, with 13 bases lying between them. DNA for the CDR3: TGTGCCAGCAGTAATAACGCACTGAAAGCTTTCTTT. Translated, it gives CASSNNALKAFF.

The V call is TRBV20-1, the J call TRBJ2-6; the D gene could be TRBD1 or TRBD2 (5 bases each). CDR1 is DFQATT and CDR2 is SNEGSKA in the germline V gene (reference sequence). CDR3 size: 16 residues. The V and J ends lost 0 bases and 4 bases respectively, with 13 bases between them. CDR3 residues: CSARDLTRDGANVLTF. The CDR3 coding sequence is TGCAGTGCTAGAGATTTAACAAGGGACGGGGCCAACGTCCTGACTTTC.

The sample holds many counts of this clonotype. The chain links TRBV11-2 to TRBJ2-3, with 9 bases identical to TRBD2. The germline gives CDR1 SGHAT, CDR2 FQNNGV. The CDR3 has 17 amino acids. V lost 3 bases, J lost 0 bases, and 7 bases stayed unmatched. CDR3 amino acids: CASSFRGGLASTDTQYF. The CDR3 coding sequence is TGTGCCAGCAGCTTCCGTGGTGGACTAGCGAGCACAGATACGCAGTATTTT.

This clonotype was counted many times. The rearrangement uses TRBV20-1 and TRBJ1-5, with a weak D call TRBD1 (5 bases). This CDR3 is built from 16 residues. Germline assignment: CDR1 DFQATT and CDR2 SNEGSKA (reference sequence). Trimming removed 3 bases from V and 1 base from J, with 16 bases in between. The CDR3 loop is CSASGGSDWSNQPQHF. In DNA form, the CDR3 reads TGCAGTGCTAGCGGGGGGAGCGATTGGAGCAATCAGCCCCAGCATTTT.

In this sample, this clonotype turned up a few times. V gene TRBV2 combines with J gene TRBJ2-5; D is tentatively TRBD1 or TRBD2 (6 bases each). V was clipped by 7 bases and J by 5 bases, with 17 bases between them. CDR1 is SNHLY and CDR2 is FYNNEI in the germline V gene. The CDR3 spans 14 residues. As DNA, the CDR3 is TGTGCCAGCAACAGGGAAGGGGAGGTGGAGACCCAGTACTTC. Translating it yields CASNREGEVETQYF.

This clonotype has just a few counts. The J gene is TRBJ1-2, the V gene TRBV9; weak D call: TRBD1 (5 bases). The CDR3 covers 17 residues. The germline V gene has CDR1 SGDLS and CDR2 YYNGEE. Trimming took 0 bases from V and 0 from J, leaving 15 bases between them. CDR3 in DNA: TGTGCCAGCAGCGTAGATCCTCAGGGACTCACTAACTATGGCTACACCTTC. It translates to CASSVDPQGLTNYGYTF.

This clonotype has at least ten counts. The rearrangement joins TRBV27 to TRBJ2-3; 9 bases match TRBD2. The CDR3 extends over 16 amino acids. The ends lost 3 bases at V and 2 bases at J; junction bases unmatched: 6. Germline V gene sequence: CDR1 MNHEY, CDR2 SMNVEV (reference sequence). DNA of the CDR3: TGTGCCAGCAGTTTTTGGGGGGGACTAGCCACAGATACGCAGTATTTT. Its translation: CASSFWGGLATDTQYF.

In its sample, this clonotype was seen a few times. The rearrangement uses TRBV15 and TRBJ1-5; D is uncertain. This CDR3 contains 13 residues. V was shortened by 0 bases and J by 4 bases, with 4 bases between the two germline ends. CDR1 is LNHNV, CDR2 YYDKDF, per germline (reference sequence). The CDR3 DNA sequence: TGTGCCACCAGCAGAGACGGTAATCAGCCCCAGCATTTT. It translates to CATSRDGNQPQHF.